This TCR beta chain was recorded in a study of Ad26.COV2.S vaccination and SARS-CoV-2 variants. Treatment indicated: around 19 received Ad26.COV2.S at low or high dose, single or two shots; 5 received placebo; per-sample allocation not given. Material that was analyzed had been drawn on day 63 after the first vaccine or placebo injection. TCRdb's copy holds only in-frame clones and misses some; the assay was immunoSEQ multiplex PCR. The data show hundreds of thousands of clones, 75% to 95% seen once. The TCR was taken from a person aged 18-65 years who received the Ad26.COV2.S COVID-19 vaccine or a placebo. The sample was peripheral blood, taken in a trial of Ad26.COV2.S vaccine versus placebo.

The CDR3 spells CASSYSRQVNQPQHF. DNA of the CDR3: TGTGCCAGCAGTTACTCGAGACAGGTCAATCAGCCCCAGCATTTT. The chain carries TRBV6-2 or TRBV6-3 and TRBJ1-5; perhaps TRBD1 as D (6 bases). The CDR3 has 15 residues. Germline V gene lookup returns CDR1 MNHEY and CDR2 SVGEGT. Trimming removed 0 bases at V and 3 bases at J, with 9 bases between.